This T cell receptor beta chain was observed in a study of blood T cell repertoires in COVID-19. Across the study: There were acute and convalescent COVID-19 samples, and they came from the United States, Italy and Spain. T cells, B-cell-depleted T cells, or PBMCs supplied cDNA or gDNA.

This clone was counted a single time. Per germline, CDR1 SGHRS and CDR2 YFSETQ. The CDR3 is made up of 16 amino acids. V was clipped by 1 base and J by 0 bases; unmatched bases: 3. Per the original methods: Amplification from reference gene primers served as the basis for estimated nucleated cell counts. Assay: immunoSEQ multiplex PCR; the TCRdb copy retains only in-frame clones and omits some. The V and J calls and clone size come from that table; D and trimming were worked out from the DNA. The sample lists 30,000 to 40,000 clones, 82% occurring once. The receptor was derived from a man aged 80 or over with active or convalescent COVID-19. The sample taken for sequencing was peripheral blood. This chain links TRBV5-1 with TRBJ2-2, with 7 bases that match TRBD1. CDR3 sequence: CASSLSGTANTGELFF. CDR3 nucleotides: TGCGCCAGCAGCTTGAGTGGGACAGCGAACACCGGGGAGCTGTTTTTT.